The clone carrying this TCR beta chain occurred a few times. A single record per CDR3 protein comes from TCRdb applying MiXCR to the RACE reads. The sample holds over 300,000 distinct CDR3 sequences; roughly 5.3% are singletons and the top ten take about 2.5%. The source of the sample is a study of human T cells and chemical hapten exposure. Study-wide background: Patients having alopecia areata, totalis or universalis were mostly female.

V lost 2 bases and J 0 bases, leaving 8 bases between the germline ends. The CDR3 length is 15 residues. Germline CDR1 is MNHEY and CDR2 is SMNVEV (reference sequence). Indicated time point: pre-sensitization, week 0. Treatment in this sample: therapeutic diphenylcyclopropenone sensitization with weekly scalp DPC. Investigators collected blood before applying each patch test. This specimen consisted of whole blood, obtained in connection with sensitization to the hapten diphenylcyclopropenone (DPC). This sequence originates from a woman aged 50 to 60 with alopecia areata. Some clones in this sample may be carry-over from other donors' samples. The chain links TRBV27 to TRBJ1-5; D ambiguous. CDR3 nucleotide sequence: TGTGCCAGCAGTTTAAGCCGCCATAGCAATCAGCCCCAGCATTTT. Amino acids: CASSLSRHSNQPQHF.